This entry is about one T cell receptor (beta chain). Its binding antigen is unknown. Base-call qualities are not available, and no considerably larger clone is one nucleotide away. For CDR1 and CDR2, the germline V gene lists MNHEY and SVGAGI. V is pared back by 5 bases and J by 5 bases, with 15 bases lying between the germline termini. The CDR3 holds 15 amino acids from the cysteine to the phenylalanine. Only the CDR3 DNA is retained, 45 bases long and in frame from the first base. In light of the paper, this sample's time point label describes: baseline before first vaccination. This specimen's treatment or condition label, per the study, means: meningococcal conjugate vaccine given as trial control. Vaccinee samples were obtained from the UK trials COV001 and COV002, which included a single-blind randomized controlled phase 2/3 trial of AZD1222 (ChAdOx1 nCoV-19) in healthy adults. For TCRbeta chain sequencing, PBMC samples from trial participants were taken at day 0 and at day 28 after the second dose.

The CDR3 regions of human TCRbeta chains were analyzed by immunosequencing. As for how the authors treated the data: Repertoire TCRs were checked for matches against a reference library of SARS-CoV-2-specific TCRs that had been generated using the MIRA antigen-specificity platform. Breadth meant the fraction of unique TCRs that were SARS-CoV-2-associated, whereas depth meant the fraction of total T cells that were SARS-CoV-2-associated. Using the MIRA data, each spike-specific TCR was assigned both to the spike region to which the TCR was reactive and to a CD4 or CD8 class. Log10-transformed breadth and depth values were compared by one-way ANOVA with Sidak's multiple comparisons tests. As stored in TCRdb, this immuneACCESS dataset retains in-frame rearrangements with V and J assigned. A fraction of the clones does not appear; measured against another copy, unresolved V genes explain less than half of the discrepancy, and the remainder lacks a known reason. V and J calls and clone size follow that table, whereas D and trimming were derived from the DNA. Counted in this sample were around 100,000 clones; approximately 87% of them appeared once. Of the sample, around 3.8% falls within the top ten clones.

These data belong to a study of T cell responses to AZD1222 COVID-19 vaccine (dated by TCRdb to the early 2020s). Context from the whole study: A total of about 230 trial participants underwent TCR sequencing, of whom 207 received two doses of AZD1222 and some 26 received two doses of the MenACWY control vaccine. Trial participants were enrolled into age subgroups of 18-55, 56-69 and 70-plus years, which contained roughly 150, 30 and 60 TCR-sequenced participants, respectively.

General study outcomes and caveats: The 56-69-year group was small, and its depth increase did not reach significance, likely because of low power. Spike-specific TCR breadth and depth rose significantly after two AZD1222 doses compared with day 0 and with MenACWY recipients. Vaccine-associated CD4 TCRs spanned the whole spike protein, with dominant responses in regions 160-218 and 743-854. Conclusions about previously exposed vaccinees were limited because only a handful of AZD1222 recipients were SARS-CoV-2 seropositive at baseline. Most participants were white British and females outnumbered males, and the authors suggested that clonal diversity may have been underestimated. Reportedly, almost half of the unique spike-specific TCRs recognized epitopes lying outside the regions that are mutated in the B.1.351 and B.1.1.7 variants. Because no samples from the day 14 peak response were available, repertoires could be characterized only after the peak T cell response.

Specimen: peripheral blood, collected on day 0 of MenACWY control vaccination. The chain is encoded by TRBV6-5 joined to TRBJ1-4, and TRBD1 may be the D gene, going by 6 matching bases. This receptor was taken from an adult in good health. CDR3 sequence: CASSQWTASNEKLFF. The DNA sequence follows: TGTGCCAGCAGTCAATGGACAGCTTCGAATGAAAAACTGTTTTTT.